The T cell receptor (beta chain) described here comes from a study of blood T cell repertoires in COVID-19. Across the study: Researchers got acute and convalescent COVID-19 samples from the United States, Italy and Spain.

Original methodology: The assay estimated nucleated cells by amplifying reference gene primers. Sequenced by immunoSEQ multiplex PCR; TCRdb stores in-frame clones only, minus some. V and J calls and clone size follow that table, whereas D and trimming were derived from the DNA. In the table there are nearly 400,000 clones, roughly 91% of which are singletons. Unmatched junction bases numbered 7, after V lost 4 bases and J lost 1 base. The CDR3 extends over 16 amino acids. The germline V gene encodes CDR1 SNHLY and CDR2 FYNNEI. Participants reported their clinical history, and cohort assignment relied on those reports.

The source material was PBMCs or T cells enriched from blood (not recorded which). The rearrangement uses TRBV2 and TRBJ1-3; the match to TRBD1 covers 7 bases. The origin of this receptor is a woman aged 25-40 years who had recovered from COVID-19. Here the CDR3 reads CASSVNDRESGNTIYF. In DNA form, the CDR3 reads TGTGCCAGCAGTGTAAACGACAGGGAATCTGGAAACACCATATATTTT.